These 21 T cell receptor beta chains were all obtained from the same sample, sequenced in a study of brain T cells in children with intractable seizures. The time point was: blood from clinic visit 5 months post-surgery; TSC patient then seizure free. Assay: immunoSEQ multiplex PCR; the TCRdb copy retains only in-frame clones and omits some. This table holds about 350,000 clones, about 94% found once. The specimen comprised peripheral blood, sampled more than 4 months after surgery. These TCRs come from a boy under two years old with tuberous sclerosis and intractable seizures.

The chain is built from TRBV19 and TRBJ2-6; D tentatively fits TRBD1 or TRBD2 (5 bases each). This CDR3 contains 18 residues. Germline V gene sequence: CDR1 LNHDA, CDR2 SQIVND (reference sequence). V lost 5 bases and J lost 0, with 17 bases in between. CDR3 DNA sequence: TGTGCCAGTAGTCCCCCCAAGCCCGGGACCTCTGGGGCCAACGTCCTGACTTTC. Translating it yields CASSPPKPGTSGANVLTF. The full variable domain, completed using reference TRBV19 and TRBJ2-6, is DGGITQSPKYLFRKEGQNVTLSCEQNLNHDAMYWYRQDPGQGLRLIYYSQIVNDFQKGDIAEGYSVSREKKESFPLTVTSAQKNPTAFYLCASSPPKPGTSGANVLTFGAGSRLTVL.

The V and J genes are TRBV12-3 or TRBV12-4 and TRBJ1-5; D might be TRBD1 (6 bases). This CDR3 is built from 13 residues. Trimming removed 8 bases from V and 4 bases from J, with 12 bases in between. Here the CDR3 reads CASQKTGNQPQHF. CDR3 DNA sequence: TGTGCCAGCCAGAAGACAGGTAATCAGCCCCAGCATTTT.

The chain is built from TRBV7-8 and TRBJ2-1; no clear D gene. This CDR3 comprises 12 residues. Germline V CDR1 and CDR2: SGHVS, FQNEAQ. With 5 bases removed from V and 6 bases from J, the gap between germline ends came to 8 bases. The CDR3 reads CASSPGSNEQFF. The CDR3 nucleotides are TGTGCCAGCAGCCCGGGTTCCAATGAGCAGTTCTTC.

The genes are TRBV9 and TRBJ1-2; no firm D call. Germline-derived CDR1 and CDR2 are SGDLS and YYNGEE. CDR3 length: 12 amino acids. With 4 bases removed from V and 4 bases from J, the gap between germline ends came to 8 bases. The CDR3 DNA reads TGTGCCAGCAGCACCCAGACCTATGGCTACACCTTC. Translation gives CASSTQTYGYTF.

The rearrangement links TRBV7-9 to TRBJ1-1, with D tentatively TRBD1 (6 bases). V was trimmed by 5 bases and J by 2 bases, leaving 15 bases between them. The germline CDR1 and CDR2 sequences are SEHNR and FQNEAQ (reference sequence). This CDR3 comprises 15 residues. This CDR3 is CASSPRGGLNTEAFF. The CDR3 nucleotides read TGTGCCAGCAGCCCGAGGGGGGGTTTAAACACTGAAGCTTTCTTT.

V is TRBV4-2 and J is TRBJ2-6; the D is unclear. Germline V gene lookup returns CDR1 LGHNA and CDR2 YNFKEQ. The CDR3 extends over 14 amino acids. Trimming removed 4 bases at V and 4 bases at J, with 8 bases between. The CDR3 loop is CASSPPLGANVLTF. CDR3 nucleotide sequence: TGTGCCAGCAGCCCCCCGTTAGGGGCCAACGTCCTGACTTTC.

The V gene is TRBV16, the J gene TRBJ2-6; D possibly matches TRBD1 or TRBD2 (5 bases each). The germline V gene encodes CDR1 KGHSY and CDR2 FQNENV. The CDR3 is made up of 15 amino acids. V shed 8 bases and J shed 0 bases, with 11 bases lying between them. The DNA of the CDR3 is TGTGCCAGCTCTCCCGGGGCCTCTGGGGCCAACGTCCTGACTTTC. Translation gives CASSPGASGANVLTF.

This sequence joins TRBV24-1 and TRBJ2-5; D is undetermined. V was clipped by 1 base and J by 2 bases, with 4 bases between them. Germline V gene lookup returns CDR1 KGHDR and CDR2 SFDVKD. This CDR3 spans 13 amino acids. The CDR3 DNA is TGTGCCACCAGTGATTTCCGTCAAGAGACCCAGTACTTC. Translating it yields CATSDFRQETQYF.

This chain links TRBV14 with TRBJ1-1; D not resolved. From germline, CDR1 is SGHDN and CDR2 FVKESK. Deletions cut 0 bases from V and 1 base from J, with 6 bases between. The CDR3 covers 14 residues. CDR3 region: CASSQDQANTEAFF. The CDR3, as DNA: TGTGCCAGCAGCCAAGATCAGGCGAACACTGAAGCTTTCTTT.

This clone showed up just once. This chain joins TRBV18 and TRBJ2-2; D is uncertain. CDR1 and CDR2 (germline): KGHSH, LQKENI. The V end was cut by 6 bases, the J end by 0 bases, with 11 bases between. This CDR3 comprises 15 residues. The DNA for the CDR3 is TGTGCCAGCTCCCCTGGACCCCCGAACACCGGGGAGCTGTTTTTT. Protein product: CASSPGPPNTGELFF.

The V and J genes are TRBV30 and TRBJ1-5, with D possibly matching TRBD1 (5 bases). This CDR3 spans 13 amino acids. Per germline, CDR1 GTSNPN and CDR2 SVGIG (reference sequence). Trimming removed 5 bases at V and 1 base at J, with 9 bases between. DNA of the CDR3: TGTGCCTGGGATCAGGGCAGCAATCAGCCCCAGCATTTT. This codes for CAWDQGSNQPQHF.

Written as DNA, the CDR3 is TGTGCCAGCTCCACAGAAGACAGGGGGAGGGAGCAGTTCTTC. It yields the protein CASSTEDRGREQFF. The rearrangement links TRBV18 to TRBJ2-1; 9 nucleotides agree with TRBD1. The CDR3 runs to 14 residues. Germline CDR1 reads KGHSH; CDR2 reads LQKENI. The ends lost 6 bases at V and 10 bases at J; junction bases unmatched: 10.

The V call is TRBV9, the J call TRBJ1-1; D not certain. Trimming removed 0 bases from V and 11 bases from J, with 14 bases in between. The CDR3 spans 13 residues. Germline V lookup: CDR1 SGDLS, CDR2 YYNGEE. The CDR3 nucleotides read TGTGCCAGCAGCGTAGAGGTCACCGGCGTGGCTTTCTTT. Protein: CASSVEVTGVAFF.

V gene TRBV6-5 combines with J gene TRBJ2-2; 9 nucleotides line up with TRBD1. In germline, CDR1 is MNHEY, CDR2 SVGAGI. J lost 1 base, V lost 10 bases, and 7 bases had no gene match. This CDR3 is 15 amino acids long. The CDR3 DNA sequence: TGTGCCACTCTACCGGGACAGGGGAACACCGGGGAGCTGTTTTTT. Amino acids: CATLPGQGNTGELFF.

J is TRBJ2-7 and V is TRBV9, with TRBD2 matching over 7 bases. V gave up 0 bases and J gave up 0 bases; unmatched junction bases: 6. Germline V gene sequence: CDR1 SGDLS, CDR2 YYNGEE. The CDR3 consists of 16 residues. This CDR3 is CASSVDGGRGSYEQYF. The CDR3 DNA reads TGTGCCAGCAGCGTAGATGGGGGGAGGGGCTCCTACGAGCAGTACTTC.

The chain couples TRBV12-3 or TRBV12-4 to TRBJ2-3; D could derive from TRBD1 or TRBD2 (5 bases each). The ends were cut back, 7 bases at V and 8 bases at J, with 16 bases in the middle. CDR3 length equals 13 residues. The CDR3 coding sequence is TGTGCCAGCACCCCGGGGCCCCAGGGTACGCAGTATTTT. Translated: CASTPGPQGTQYF.

The chain links TRBV28 to TRBJ2-2, with D hard to call. This CDR3 spans 10 amino acids. Trimming stripped 4 bases from V and 6 bases from J, with 0 bases between. Germline CDR1 reads MDHEN; CDR2 reads SYDVKM. Here the CDR3 reads CASSSGELFF. CDR3 nucleotides: TGTGCCAGCAGTTCCGGGGAGCTGTTTTTT.

CDR3 nucleotides: TGCGCCAGCAGCTCCGACAGGGGACGATACTATGGCTACACCTTC. Amino acids: CASSSDRGRYYGYTF. This chain joins TRBV5-1 and TRBJ1-2; TRBD1 matches at 8 bases. Germline CDR1 and CDR2: SGHRS and YFSETQ. The CDR3 length is 15 residues. The trim removed 3 bases at V and 3 bases at J, leaving 7 bases unmatched.

V and J are TRBV5-6 and TRBJ2-7; 14 bases are a match to TRBD2. In germline, CDR1 is SGHDT, CDR2 YYEEEE. CDR3 length: 14 amino acids. Losses at the gene ends were 5 bases for V and 2 bases for J; bases not matched to a gene: 0. The CDR3 sequence: CASRTSGRAYEQYF. CDR3 DNA sequence: TGTGCCAGCAGGACTAGCGGGAGGGCCTACGAGCAGTACTTC.

In its sample, this clone was seen once. The chain combines TRBV28 with TRBJ2-6; D possibly corresponds to TRBD1 (6 bases). V shed 5 bases and J shed 1 base, with 18 bases lying between them. Germline CDR1 and CDR2: MDHEN and SYDVKM. The CDR3 has 18 residues. In nucleotides, the CDR3 is TGTGCCAGCAGTCCTAACAGGGAGCCCCTATCTGGGGCCAACGTCCTGACTTTC. This translates into CASSPNREPLSGANVLTF.

The chain has TRBV2 and TRBJ1-6, with D tentatively TRBD1 (5 bases). CDR1 is SNHLY, CDR2 FYNNEI, per germline. This CDR3 is built from 17 residues. V was trimmed by 5 bases and J by 0 bases, leaving 14 bases between them. DNA for the CDR3: TGTGCCAGCAGTCAGTCCCTGGGGGGCTCCTATAATTCACCCCTCCACTTT. It encodes CASSQSLGGSYNSPLHF. Filled out from reference TRBV2 and TRBJ1-6, the complete variable domain reads EPEVTQTPSHQVTQMGQEVILRCVPISNHLYFYWYRQILGQKVEFLVSFYNNEISEKSEIFDDQFSVERPDGSNFTLKIRSTKLEDSAMYFCASSQSLGGSYNSPLHFGNGTRLTVT.